The TCR beta chain described here comes from a study of blood T cells in healthy people across ages. Together with a sample-barcoded 5' primer, a J-beta primer mix was included in a second PCR lasting about 6 to 12 cycles. TCRdb re-derived calls from the 5' RACE reads in MiXCR, one entry per CDR3 protein. This sample has 800,000 to 950,000 distinct CDR3 sequences; approximately 32% occur once, and the top ten carry 10% to 13%. A word on this clonotype: Relative to the germline gene, one junction end is altered; a read error may explain this.

Germline V gene data show CDR1 as SQVTM and CDR2 as ANQGSEA. This CDR3 contains 15 residues. The sample was also linked to a second study, of T cells of mothers and their children.

The clonotype comes from a woman aged 40 to 50 in good health. Sequencing input: blood. V usage is TRBV29-1 and J usage is TRBJ2-5; perhaps D is TRBD1 or TRBD2 (5 bases each). CDR3 in DNA: TGCAGCGTTGGAAGGTCCGGGACGGCTCAAGGGACCCAGTACTTC. Its protein product is CSVGRSGTAQGTQYF.